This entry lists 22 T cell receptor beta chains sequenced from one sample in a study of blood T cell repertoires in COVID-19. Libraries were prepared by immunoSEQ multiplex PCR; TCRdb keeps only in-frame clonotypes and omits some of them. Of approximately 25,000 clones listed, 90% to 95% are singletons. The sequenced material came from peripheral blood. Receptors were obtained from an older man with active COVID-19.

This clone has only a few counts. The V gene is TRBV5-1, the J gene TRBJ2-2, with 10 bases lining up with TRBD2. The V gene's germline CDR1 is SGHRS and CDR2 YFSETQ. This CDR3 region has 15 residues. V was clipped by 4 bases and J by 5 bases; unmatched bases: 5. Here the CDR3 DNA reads TGCGCCAGCAGCCAGGGACTAGCGTGGACCGGGGAGCTGTTTTTT. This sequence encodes CASSQGLAWTGELFF.

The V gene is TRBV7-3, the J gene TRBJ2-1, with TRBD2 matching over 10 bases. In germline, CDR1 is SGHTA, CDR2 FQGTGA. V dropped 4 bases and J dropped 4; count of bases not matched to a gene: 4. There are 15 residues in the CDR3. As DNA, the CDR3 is TGTGCCAGCAGCTCCGGACTAGCGGAATACAATGAGCAGTTCTTC. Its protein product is CASSSGLAEYNEQFF.

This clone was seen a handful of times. CDR3 DNA sequence: TGCAGTGCTAGTTCTGGCTTCAAGCAGTACTTC. Translated: CSASSGFKQYF. This rearrangement joins TRBV20-1 to TRBJ2-7; D is uncertain. The CDR3 has 11 amino acids. Germline lookup yields CDR1 DFQATT and CDR2 SNEGSKA (reference sequence). V lost 3 bases to trimming and J lost 8 bases, with 11 bases between them.

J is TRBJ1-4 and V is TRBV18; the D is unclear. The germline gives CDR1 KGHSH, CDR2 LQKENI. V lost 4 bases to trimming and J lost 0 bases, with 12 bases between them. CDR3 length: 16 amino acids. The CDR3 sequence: CASSLSPPATNEKLFF. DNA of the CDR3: TGTGCCAGCTCACTCTCCCCTCCTGCAACTAATGAAAAACTGTTTTTT.

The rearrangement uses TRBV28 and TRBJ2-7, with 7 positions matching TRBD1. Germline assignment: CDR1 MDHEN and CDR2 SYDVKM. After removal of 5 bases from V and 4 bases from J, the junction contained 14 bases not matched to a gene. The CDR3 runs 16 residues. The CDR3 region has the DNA TGTGCCAGCAGTCCATACTCACAGGGGCTTAATTACGAGCAGTACTTC. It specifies CASSPYSQGLNYEQYF. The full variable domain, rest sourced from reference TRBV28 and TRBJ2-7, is DVKVTQSSRYLVKRTGEKVFLECVQDMDHENMFWYRQDPGLGLRLIYFSYDVKMKEKGDIPEGYSVSREKKERFSLILESASTNQTSMYLCASSPYSQGLNYEQYFGPGTRLTVT.

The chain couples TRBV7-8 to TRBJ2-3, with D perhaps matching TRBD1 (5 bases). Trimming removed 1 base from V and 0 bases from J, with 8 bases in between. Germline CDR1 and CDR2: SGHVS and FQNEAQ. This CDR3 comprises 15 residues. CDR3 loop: CASSLDGASTDTQYF. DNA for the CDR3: TGTGCCAGCAGCTTAGATGGGGCCAGCACAGATACGCAGTATTTT. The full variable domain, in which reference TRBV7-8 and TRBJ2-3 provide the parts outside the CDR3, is GAGVSQSPRYKVAKRGQDVALRCDPISGHVSLFWYQQALGQGPEFLTYFQNEAQLDKSGLPSDRFFAERPEGSVSTLKIQRTQQEDSAVYLCASSLDGASTDTQYFGPGTRLTVL.

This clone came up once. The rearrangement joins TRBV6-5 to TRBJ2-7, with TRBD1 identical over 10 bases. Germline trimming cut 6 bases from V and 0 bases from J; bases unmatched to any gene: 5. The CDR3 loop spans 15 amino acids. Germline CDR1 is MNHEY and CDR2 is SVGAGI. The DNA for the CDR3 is TGTGCCAGCAGGCCGACAGGGGGCGCCTCCTACGAGCAGTACTTC. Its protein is CASRPTGGASYEQYF.

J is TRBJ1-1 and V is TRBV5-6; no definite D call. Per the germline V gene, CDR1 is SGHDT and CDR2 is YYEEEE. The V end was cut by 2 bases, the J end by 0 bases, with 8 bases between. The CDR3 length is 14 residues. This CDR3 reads CASSFWRLNTEAFF. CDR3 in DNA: TGTGCCAGCAGCTTTTGGCGGTTGAACACTGAAGCTTTCTTT.

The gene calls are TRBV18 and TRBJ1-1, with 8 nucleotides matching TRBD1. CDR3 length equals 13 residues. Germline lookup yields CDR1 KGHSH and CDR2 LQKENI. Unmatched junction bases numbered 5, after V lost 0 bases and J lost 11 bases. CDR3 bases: TGTGCCAGCTCACCACCGACAGGGGTTGAGGCTTTCTTT. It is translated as CASSPPTGVEAFF.

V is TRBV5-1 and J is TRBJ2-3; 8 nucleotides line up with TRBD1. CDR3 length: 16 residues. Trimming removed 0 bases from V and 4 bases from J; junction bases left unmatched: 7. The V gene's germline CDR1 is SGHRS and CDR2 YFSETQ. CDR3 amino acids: CASSLVAGGRADTQYF. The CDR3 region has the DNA TGCGCCAGCAGCTTGGTGGCAGGGGGCCGGGCAGATACGCAGTATTTT.

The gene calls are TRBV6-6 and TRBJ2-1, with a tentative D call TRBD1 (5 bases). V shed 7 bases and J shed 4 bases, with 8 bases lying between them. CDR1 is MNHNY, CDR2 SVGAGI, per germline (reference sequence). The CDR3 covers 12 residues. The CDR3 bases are TGTGCCAGCACCCCAGGGTACAATGAGCAGTTCTTC. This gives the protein CASTPGYNEQFF.

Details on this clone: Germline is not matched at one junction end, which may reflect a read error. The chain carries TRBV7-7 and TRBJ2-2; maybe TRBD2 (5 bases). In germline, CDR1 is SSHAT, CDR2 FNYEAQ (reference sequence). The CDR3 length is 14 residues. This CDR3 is CASSRGPNTGELFF. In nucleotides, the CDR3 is TGTGCTAGCAGCCGGGGTCCGAACACCGGGGAGCTGTTTTTT.

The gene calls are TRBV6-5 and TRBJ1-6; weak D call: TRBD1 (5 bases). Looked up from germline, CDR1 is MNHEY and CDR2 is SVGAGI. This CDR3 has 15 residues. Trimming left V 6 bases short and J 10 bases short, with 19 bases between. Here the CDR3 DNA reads TGTGCCAGCAGATGGGATGGCAGGGAAGGCTCACCCCTCCACTTT. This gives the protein CASRWDGREGSPLHF.

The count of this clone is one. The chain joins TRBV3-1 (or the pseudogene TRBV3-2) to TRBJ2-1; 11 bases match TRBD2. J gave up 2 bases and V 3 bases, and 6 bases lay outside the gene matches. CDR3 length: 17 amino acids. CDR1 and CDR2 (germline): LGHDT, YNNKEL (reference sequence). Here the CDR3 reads CASSQQGGLAAYNEQFF. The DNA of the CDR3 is TGTGCCAGCAGCCAGCAAGGGGGACTAGCGGCCTACAATGAGCAGTTCTTC.

The chain's CDR3 is CASSLGLAGGDGTQYF. The CDR3 coding sequence is TGTGCCAGCAGTCTAGGACTAGCGGGAGGGGACGGTACGCAGTATTTT. The chain employs TRBV6-2 or TRBV6-3 and TRBJ2-3; 15 bases are a match to TRBD2. The V segment lost 5 bases and the J segment 8 bases; nucleotides outside the gene matches: 8. This CDR3 has 16 amino acids. Germline loops: CDR1 MNHEY, CDR2 SVGEGT.

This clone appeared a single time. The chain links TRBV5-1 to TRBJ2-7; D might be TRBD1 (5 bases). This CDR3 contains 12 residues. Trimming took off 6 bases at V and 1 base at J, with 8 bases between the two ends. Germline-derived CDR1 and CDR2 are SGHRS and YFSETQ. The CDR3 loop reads CASTDMSYEQYF. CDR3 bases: TGCGCCAGCACGGACATGTCCTACGAGCAGTACTTC.

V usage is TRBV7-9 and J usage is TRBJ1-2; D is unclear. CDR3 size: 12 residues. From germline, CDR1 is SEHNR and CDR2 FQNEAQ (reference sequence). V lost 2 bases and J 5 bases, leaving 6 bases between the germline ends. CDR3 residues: CASSLMSYGYTF. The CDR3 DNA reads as TGTGCCAGCAGCTTAATGTCTTATGGCTACACCTTC.

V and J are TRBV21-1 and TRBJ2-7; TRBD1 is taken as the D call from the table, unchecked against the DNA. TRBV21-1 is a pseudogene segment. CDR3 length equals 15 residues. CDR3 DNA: TGTGCCAGCAGCCCTCCCTCTGACAGGTTCAACGAGCAGTACTTC. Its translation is CASSPPSDRFNEQYF.

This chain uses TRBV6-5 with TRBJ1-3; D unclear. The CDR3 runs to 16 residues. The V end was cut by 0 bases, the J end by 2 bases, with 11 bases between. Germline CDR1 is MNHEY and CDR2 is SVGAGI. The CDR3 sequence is CASSYSGSRAGNTIYF. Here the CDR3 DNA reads TGTGCCAGCAGTTACTCTGGGTCGCGGGCTGGAAACACCATATATTTT.

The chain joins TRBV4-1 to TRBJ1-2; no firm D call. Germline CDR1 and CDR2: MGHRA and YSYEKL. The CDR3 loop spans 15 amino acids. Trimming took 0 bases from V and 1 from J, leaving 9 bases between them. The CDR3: CASSQEAGHNYGYTF. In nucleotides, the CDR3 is TGCGCCAGCAGCCAAGAAGCAGGTCATAACTATGGCTACACCTTC.

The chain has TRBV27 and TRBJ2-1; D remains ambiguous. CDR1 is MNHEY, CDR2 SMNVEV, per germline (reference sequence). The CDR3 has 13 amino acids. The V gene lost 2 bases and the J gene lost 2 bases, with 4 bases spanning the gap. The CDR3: CASSLEPYNEQFF. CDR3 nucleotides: TGTGCCAGCAGTTTAGAGCCCTACAATGAGCAGTTCTTC.

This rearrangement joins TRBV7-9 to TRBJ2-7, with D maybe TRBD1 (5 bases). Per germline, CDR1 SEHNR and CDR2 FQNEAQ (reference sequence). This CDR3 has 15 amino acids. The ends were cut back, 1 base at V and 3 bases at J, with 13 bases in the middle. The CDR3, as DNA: TGTGCCAGCAGCTTAGACCAGGGAAGGTACTACGAGCAGTACTTC. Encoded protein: CASSLDQGRYYEQYF. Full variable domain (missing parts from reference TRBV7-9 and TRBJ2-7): DTGVSQNPRHKITKRGQNVTFRCDPISEHNRLYWYRQTLGQGPEFLTYFQNEAQLEKSRLLSDRFSAERPKGSFSTLEIQRTEQGDSAMYLCASSLDQGRYYEQYFGPGTRLTVT.